The 12 T cell receptor beta chains below come from one sample, sequenced in a study of T cell repertoires in cytomegalovirus infection. These receptors' antigens are unknown. In TCRdb, the reads were re-called with MiXCR into one record per CDR3 protein. This table holds around 130,000 distinct CDR3 sequences, approximately 24% found once. The sequenced material came from PBMCs, sequenced either directly or after in vitro stimulation (not recorded which). The source is a human donor in good health (CMV status not recorded). Some clones in this sample may be carry-over from other donors' samples.

The chain joins TRBV28 to TRBJ2-3; D is ambiguous. Germline V CDR1 and CDR2: MDHEN, SYDVKM. The CDR3 covers 12 residues. The V end was cut by 7 bases, the J end by 2 bases, with 7 bases between. Written as DNA, the CDR3 is TGTGCCAGCACTCAATCCACAGATACGCAGTATTTT. Translated: CASTQSTDTQYF.

The chain uses TRBV14 and TRBJ1-2, with 9 bases that match TRBD1. The CDR3 covers 13 residues. Germline V gene sequence: CDR1 SGHDN, CDR2 FVKESK. V dropped 4 bases and J dropped 6; count of bases not matched to a gene: 3. The CDR3 region has the DNA TGTGCCAGCAGCCCGCGGACAGGGGATGGCTACACCTTC. Its translation is CASSPRTGDGYTF.

The V and J genes are TRBV7-3 and TRBJ2-3; TRBD1 matches 10 bases. The CDR3 runs 14 residues. CDR1 and CDR2 (germline): SGHTA, FQGTGA. The V segment lost 4 bases and the J segment 6 bases; nucleotides outside the gene matches: 4. As DNA, the CDR3 is TGTGCCAGCAGCTCCGGGACAGGGGAGGATACGCAGTATTTT. Translated: CASSSGTGEDTQYF.

The sample holds many counts of this clonotype. The rearrangement links TRBV7-2 to TRBJ2-3, with TRBD1 as a possible D gene (6 bases). V lost 4 bases, J lost 3 bases, and 20 bases lay in between. Looked up from germline, CDR1 is SGHTA and CDR2 is FQGNSA. This CDR3 contains 17 residues. CDR3 residues: CASSSNPNRAWTDTQYF. The CDR3 DNA is TGTGCCAGCAGCTCTAATCCCAACAGGGCATGGACAGATACGCAGTATTTT.

This clonotype was counted only a few times. The rearrangement joins TRBV7-8 to TRBJ2-2; D possibly corresponds to TRBD2 (5 bases). Germline values: CDR1 SGHVS, CDR2 FQNEAQ. The V end was cut by 3 bases, the J end by 7 bases, with 9 bases between. The CDR3 contains 13 residues. The CDR3 coding sequence is TGTGCCAGCAGCTTCTTGGCGGGCGGGGAGCTGTTTTTT. Protein product: CASSFLAGGELFF.

This clonotype was seen a handful of times. The rearrangement joins TRBV7-2 to TRBJ2-7; TRBD2 matches at 11 bases. CDR3 size: 14 residues. Germline-derived CDR1 and CDR2 are SGHTA and FQGNSA. The V segment lost 4 bases and the J segment 4 bases; nucleotides outside the gene matches: 3. CDR3: CASSWGLAEYEQYV. The CDR3 DNA is TGTGCCAGCAGCTGGGGACTAGCGGAGTACGAGCAGTACGTC.

This chain joins TRBV10-3 and TRBJ1-6, with no clear D. Trimming cost V 0 bases and J 13 bases, with 7 bases left between them. Germline V gene sequence: CDR1 ENHRY, CDR2 SYGVKD. There are 12 residues in the CDR3. CDR3 loop: CAISESRNPLHF. The CDR3 nucleotides read TGTGCCATCAGTGAGTCGCGCAATCCCCTCCACTTT.

A few counts support this clonotype. V is TRBV4-2 and J is TRBJ2-1; 10 positions match TRBD1. V was clipped by 1 base and J by 0 bases; unmatched bases: 15. Per the germline V gene, CDR1 is LGHNA and CDR2 is YNFKEQ. The CDR3 sequence is 21 residues long. Written as DNA, the CDR3 is TGTGCCAGCAGCCAAGCTCTGGGGACAGGGGCCGGTCTAAGCTCCTACAATGAGCAGTTCTTC. Protein: CASSQALGTGAGLSSYNEQFF.

In this sample, this clonotype turned up a few times. The CDR3 sequence is CASARQESQPQHF. The CDR3 DNA follows: TGTGCCAGCGCGCGGCAGGAGAGTCAGCCCCAGCATTTT. This sequence joins TRBV2 and TRBJ1-5; D is undetermined. CDR3 length: 13 residues. The V and J ends lost 8 bases and 6 bases respectively, with 14 bases between them. CDR1 is SNHLY and CDR2 is FYNNEI in the germline V gene.

This clonotype showed up many times. The rearrangement links TRBV7-2 to TRBJ1-5, with a tentative D call TRBD1 (6 bases). Trimming removed 5 bases from V and 7 bases from J, with 12 bases in between. The CDR3 is 13 residues long. Germline CDR1 SGHTA, CDR2 FQGNSA. CDR3 DNA sequence: TGTGCCAGCAGCACAGGGTTCGGGCAGCCCCAGCATTTT. Protein product: CASSTGFGQPQHF.

This clonotype was found many times. This sequence joins TRBV7-2 and TRBJ1-5; the match to TRBD1 covers 9 bases. Germline V gene data show CDR1 as SGHTA and CDR2 as FQGNSA. This CDR3 region has 14 residues. V dropped 4 bases and J dropped 6; count of bases not matched to a gene: 4. CDR3 amino acids: CASSSGQGSQPQHF. The DNA of the CDR3 is TGTGCCAGCAGCTCGGGACAGGGATCTCAGCCCCAGCATTTT.

CDR3 loop: CSTKYGTAAEAFF. In DNA, the CDR3 is TGCAGCACAAAGTACGGGACAGCTGCTGAAGCTTTCTTT. The rearrangement links TRBV29-1 to TRBJ1-1, with TRBD1 matching over 7 bases. Unmatched junction bases numbered 12, after V lost 8 bases and J lost 6 bases. CDR1 is SQVTM and CDR2 is ANQGSEA in the germline V gene. The CDR3 loop spans 13 amino acids. Full variable domain (missing parts from reference TRBV29-1 and TRBJ1-1): SAVISQKPSRDICQRGTSLTIQCQVDSQVTMMFWYRQQPGQSLTLIATANQGSEATYESGFVIDKFPISRPNLTFSTLTVSNMSPEDSSIYLCSTKYGTAAEAFFGQGTRLTVV.